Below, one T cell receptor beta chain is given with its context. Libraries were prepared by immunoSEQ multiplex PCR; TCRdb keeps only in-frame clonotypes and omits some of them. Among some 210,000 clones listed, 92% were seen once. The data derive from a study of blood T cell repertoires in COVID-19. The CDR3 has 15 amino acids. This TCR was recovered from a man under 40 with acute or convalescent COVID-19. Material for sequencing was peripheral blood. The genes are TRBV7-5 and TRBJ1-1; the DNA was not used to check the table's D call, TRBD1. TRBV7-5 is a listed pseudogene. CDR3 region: CARGADRGQRTEAFF. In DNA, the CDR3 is TGTGCCAGAGGAGCGGACAGGGGGCAGAGAACTGAAGCTTTCTTT.